This T cell receptor (beta chain) is drawn from a study of beta chain features in type 1 diabetes. General study results and limits: Researchers report that Type 1 diabetes patients had moderately but significantly shorter TCRB CDR3s across all four CD4+ subsets.

The V gene's germline CDR1 is SGHTA and CDR2 FQGNSA. CDR3 length: 16 amino acids. V was cut by 5 bases and J by 2 bases, with 16 bases left in between. As every portion of the isolated RNA was reverse transcribed, the sequencing read expressed TCRB transcripts. Assay used: immunoSEQ multiplex PCR; TCRdb lists only in-frame clones, some missing. The table lists some 130,000 clones, approximately 10% of them singletons. Turning to this clone: Its antigen is not known.

This chain links TRBV7-2 with TRBJ2-1, with a weak D call TRBD1 (6 bases). The sequence was obtained from a man aged 25 to 40 with type 1 diabetes. Sequences were obtained from central memory CD4+ T cells from blood. This CDR3 is CASSVGTGMAYNEQFF. CDR3 coding DNA: TGTGCCAGCAGCGTGGGTACAGGGATGGCCTACAATGAGCAGTTCTTC. Supplemented by reference TRBV7-2 and TRBJ2-1, the full variable domain reads GAGVSQSPSNKVTEKGKDVELRCDPISGHTALYWYRQSLGQGLEFLIYFQGNSAPDKSGLPSDRFSAERTGGSVSTLTIQRTQQEDSAVYLCASSVGTGMAYNEQFFGPGTRLTVL.